This paragraph covers one T cell receptor (beta chain) sequence. The data are from a study of blood T cell repertoires in COVID-19. The overall study: Both acute and convalescent COVID-19 samples were obtained from the United States, Italy and Spain. From T cells, B-cell-depleted T cells, or PBMCs came the material, which was cDNA or gDNA.

Original handling: For nucleated cells, counts were estimated from reference gene primer amplification. Assay used: immunoSEQ multiplex PCR; TCRdb lists only in-frame clones, some missing. Clone size and the V and J calls come from that table; the DNA yielded D and trimming. The sample has 150,000 or so clones, around 76% seen once. V lost 5 bases and J lost 10; bases outside the gene matches: 6. Germline V lookup: CDR1 DFQATT, CDR2 SNEGSKA (reference sequence). The CDR3 length is 11 residues. The material sequenced was peripheral blood. This chain uses TRBV20-1 with TRBJ1-1; 8 bases align to TRBD1. The TCR was taken from a woman aged 70-85 years with acute or convalescent COVID-19. The CDR3 is CSASYDRGAFF. The CDR3 DNA sequence: TGCAGTGCTTCTTACGACAGGGGAGCTTTCTTT.